This is a list of T cell receptor beta chains from one sample in a study of blood T cell repertoires in COVID-19. Sequenced by immunoSEQ multiplex PCR; TCRdb stores in-frame clones only, minus some. The table includes 150,000 to 200,000 clones, 75% to 90% detected once. Sequencing was performed on peripheral blood. These TCRs come from a human donor in a cohort sampled during active COVID-19. Both conserved end residues are part of each CDR3. The D gene is left open where the match is weak. For some rows the clone size is stated as once, few or many, or as a class when expanded; others skip it.

clone_size j_call d_call v_call cdr3_nt cdr3_aa
- TRBJ2-5 - TRBV6-6 TGTGCCAGCAGTCATCTAGACTCTGAGACCCAGTACTTC CASSHLDSETQYF
- TRBJ2-7 - TRBV7-9 TGTGCCAGCAGCTTAGCAGGCCAGGGTGCTTACGAGCAGTACTTC CASSLAGQGAYEQYF
few TRBJ2-5 - TRBV29-1 TGCAGCGTCGCTCTATGGGAGACCCAGTACTTC CSVALWETQYF
- TRBJ2-1 - TRBV11-1 TGTGCCAGCAGTTTGAGGGACTCCTCCTACAATGAGCAGTTCTTC CASSLRDSSYNEQFF
once TRBJ2-7 - TRBV6-5 TGTGCCAGCAGTTACTCGTTCCCAGGTGACGAGCAGTACTTC CASSYSFPGDEQYF
- TRBJ2-1 - TRBV7-8 TGTGCCAGCAGCCCCCGGGGTAGCGGATACAATGAGCAGTTCTTC CASSPRGSGYNEQFF
- TRBJ1-6 - TRBV5-4 TGTGCCAGCAGCTTGCGGAGGAATTCACCCCTCCACTTT CASSLRRNSPLHF
- TRBJ2-7 TRBD2 TRBV6-5 TGTGCCAGCAGGGGGGCTAGCGGGGCCTACGAGCAGTACTTC CASRGASGAYEQYF
- TRBJ1-2 TRBD1 TRBV4-1 TGCGCCAGCAGCCAACAGGGGGCTAATGGCTACACCTTC CASSQQGANGYTF
- TRBJ2-5 TRBD2 TRBV5-5 TGTGCCAGCAGCTTGAAGAGCGGGAGGGCCGGTGGGGAGACCCAGTACTTC CASSLKSGRAGGETQYF
- TRBJ2-3 TRBD1 TRBV4-3 TGCGCCAGCAGCCGAGGAGGACAGGGCGCAGATACGCAGTATTTT CASSRGGQGADTQYF
- TRBJ2-3 - TRBV28 TGTGCCAGCAGTCTAGCGGATACGCAGTATTTT CASSLADTQYF
few TRBJ1-2 TRBD1 TRBV12-5 TGTGCTAGTGGTCTCACAGGGGCACATGGCTACACCTTC CASGLTGAHGYTF
once TRBJ1-1 - TRBV5-8 TGTGCTACCGCAGCTGGTGTTCGGGAAAAGACTGAAGCTTTCTTT CATAAGVREKTEAFF
- TRBJ1-4 TRBD1 TRBV6-6 TGTGCCAGCAGTTATCAGGGGGCCCTTGAAAAACTGTTTTTT CASSYQGALEKLFF
- TRBJ1-3 TRBD1 TRBV18 TGTGCCAGCTCACGGACAGGGGGAGGACTGGACTTAAGCTCTGGAAACACCATATATTTT CASSRTGGGLDLSSGNTIYF
- TRBJ2-7 TRBD1 TRBV10-1 TGCGCCAGCAGTGGGTCGGACAGGGCACCTATCTACGAGCAGTACTTC CASSGSDRAPIYEQYF
- TRBJ2-3 - TRBV5-6 TGTGCCAGCAGCTACCCCGGGGGCACAGATACGCAGTATTTT CASSYPGGTDTQYF
- TRBJ1-5 - TRBV19 TGTGCCAGTAGTTGGCAGGGTAGCAATCAGCCCCAGCATTTT CASSWQGSNQPQHF
- TRBJ1-1 - TRBV7-8 TGTGCCAGCAGCCCCGGTGGGCAGGGGAACACTGAAGCTTTCTTT CASSPGGQGNTEAFF
- TRBJ1-2 - TRBV6-5 TGTGCCAGCAGTTCCACAGGGAGCTCCGGAAGCTACACCTTC CASSSTGSSGSYTF
- TRBJ1-6 TRBD1 TRBV5-4 TGTGCCAGCACCCAGGGGGTTGATTCACCCCTCCACTTT CASTQGVDSPLHF
- TRBJ1-5 - TRBV6-5 TGTGCCAGCAGCCTGGGGGGGGGCCAGCCCCAGCATTTT CASSLGGGQPQHF
- TRBJ2-7 TRBD1 TRBV11-2 TGTGCCAGCAGCTTAGGTCGGGGCAGGGGGCCGTCGAGTGAGTACTTC CASSLGRGRGPSSEYF
many TRBJ2-7 - TRBV6-5 TGTGCCAGCAGTTACGCAGGTCGCGAGCAGTACTTC CASSYAGREQYF
- TRBJ2-3 - TRBV25-1 TGTGCCAGCAGTGCCCCGGGCAGGGAAGTCGATACGCAGTATTTT CASSAPGREVDTQYF
- TRBJ2-7 TRBD2 TRBV4-3 TGCGCCAGCAGCCAAGAAGGGATAGCGGGGGGGAAGCAGTACTTC CASSQEGIAGGKQYF
- TRBJ1-2 - TRBV27 TGTGCCAGCAGTTTAGTTGCGGGCAACGGCTATGGCTACACCTTC CASSLVAGNGYGYTF
few TRBJ2-7 TRBD1 TRBV20-1 TGCAGTGCTAGTACCGGCTTCGGGACAGGGTTGAGTGAGCAGTACTTC CSASTGFGTGLSEQYF
- TRBJ2-7 TRBD2 TRBV19 TGTGCCAGTAGTTGGGGTAGCGGGGTTACCTACGAGCAGTACTTC CASSWGSGVTYEQYF
- TRBJ1-6 TRBD1 TRBV6-1 TGTGCCAGCAGTGAATGGGACAGTTCACCCCTCCACTTT CASSEWDSSPLHF
- TRBJ2-7 - TRBV7-9 TGTGCCAGCAGCTTAGTCTCCGAGGAGCAGTACTTC CASSLVSEEQYF
- TRBJ2-1 - TRBV7-2 TGTGCCAGCAGCTTGCGGGGGCTAGCGGCCGACAATGAGCAGTTCTTC CASSLRGLAADNEQFF
- TRBJ2-4 TRBD1 TRBV11-2 TGTGCCAGCAGCTTAGGGCCCGGGACAGTCATGAACATTCAGTACTTC CASSLGPGTVMNIQYF
- TRBJ2-6 - TRBV19 TGTGCCAGTAGTTCTACAGGGACTGGGGCCAACGTCCTGACTTTC CASSSTGTGANVLTF
- TRBJ2-2 TRBD2 TRBV27 TGTGCCAGCAGTTTTCGCGTGGGGACGGCGGGGGACACCGGGGAGCTGTTTTTT CASSFRVGTAGDTGELFF
- TRBJ1-5 TRBD1 TRBV28 TGTGCCAGCAGCTGGGACAGGGAGGACAATCAGCCCCAGCATTTT CASSWDREDNQPQHF
- TRBJ2-7 - TRBV7-9 TGTGCCAGCAGCTCAGCTACGACTTCTTCCACCTACGAGCAGTACTTC CASSSATTSSTYEQYF
- TRBJ2-1 TRBD1 TRBV28 TGTGCCAGCAGTTCTGCCGGGACAGGGAAAGATGAGCAGTTCTTC CASSSAGTGKDEQFF
- TRBJ2-5 TRBD1 TRBV7-9 TGTGCCAGCAGCTCCGGGACAGGGGGCGTCGATGAGACCCAGTACTTC CASSSGTGGVDETQYF
- TRBJ1-6 TRBD1 TRBV30 TGTGCCTGGAGTGCTGGACAGGGGATGGGTTCACCCCTCCACTTT CAWSAGQGMGSPLHF
few TRBJ2-5 TRBD1 TRBV10-3 TGTGCCATCTGCCCCGGGACAGGGGTTTTCCAAGAGACCCAGTACTTC CAICPGTGVFQETQYF
- TRBJ2-7 - TRBV4-3 TGCGCCAGCAGCCAAGTACCAGGCTACGAGCAGTACTTC CASSQVPGYEQYF
- TRBJ2-3 - TRBV12-3/TRBV12-4 TGTGCCAGCAGTGCGACAGATACGCAGTATTTT CASSATDTQYF
- TRBJ2-7 TRBD2 TRBV6-2/TRBV6-3 TGTGCCAGCAGTGGAACCGGGACTAGCGGGAGTAGCGAGCAGTACTTC CASSGTGTSGSSEQYF
- TRBJ2-1 - TRBV28 TGTGCCAGCATTAGTGGGGGCGAGAGTGATGAGCAGTTCTTC CASISGGESDEQFF
- TRBJ2-1 TRBD2 TRBV3-1/TRBV3-2 TGTGCCAGCAGCCGGGGGGGGAACAATGAGCAGTTCTTC CASSRGGNNEQFF
- TRBJ1-4 - TRBV30 TGTGCCTGGCAGTGGACCAAGGGGGAAAAACTGTTTTTT CAWQWTKGEKLFF
- TRBJ2-5 TRBD2 TRBV28 TGTGCCAGCAGTTTGCTAGCGGGGGGGCGGGAGACCCAGTACTTC CASSLLAGGRETQYF